This is a list of T cell receptor beta chains from one sample in a study of CXCR3-negative and CXCR3-positive naive CD8 T cells. TCRdb re-called the 5' RACE reads; one entry per CDR3 protein, DNA not given. The listing records some 50,000 distinct CDR3 sequences. The sample was naive CXCR3- CD8+ T cells from blood. The receptor source for this set is a human donor in good health. Some clones in this sample may be carry-over from other donors' samples. Each CDR3 is given with its conserved first and last residue. Fields, in order: CDR3 length, V gene, J gene, CDR3 protein.

len: 15; v_gene: TRBV12-3/TRBV12-4; j_gene: TRBJ1-3; CDR3aa: CASSLSELSGNTIYF
len: 14; v_gene: TRBV14; j_gene: TRBJ2-7; CDR3aa: CASSPTFQGGEQYF
len: 11; v_gene: TRBV15; j_gene: TRBJ2-1; CDR3aa: CATSSTEEQFF
len: 16; v_gene: TRBV6-5; j_gene: TRBJ2-2; CDR3aa: CASSYSTSGPTGELFF
len: 13; v_gene: TRBV27; j_gene: TRBJ2-1; CDR3aa: CATQPGGGNEQFF
len: 14; v_gene: TRBV2; j_gene: TRBJ2-7; CDR3aa: CASSGTESSYEQYF
len: 14; v_gene: TRBV11-2; j_gene: TRBJ2-3; CDR3aa: CASSSYRDTDTQYF
len: 12; v_gene: TRBV7-3; j_gene: TRBJ1-1; CDR3aa: CASSSGGTEAFF
len: 14; v_gene: TRBV7-8; j_gene: TRBJ2-1; CDR3aa: CASSFRGDYNEQFF
len: 16; v_gene: TRBV9; j_gene: TRBJ2-1; CDR3aa: CASSVAVGASYNEQFF
len: 14; v_gene: TRBV11-2; j_gene: TRBJ2-7; CDR3aa: CASSADRGLDEQYF
len: 15; v_gene: TRBV5-1; j_gene: TRBJ2-7; CDR3aa: CASSLSTGDSYEQYF
len: 13; v_gene: TRBV5-6; j_gene: TRBJ2-1; CDR3aa: CASSYLPPGEQFF
len: 14; v_gene: TRBV5-1; j_gene: TRBJ1-2; CDR3aa: CASSSPDSMDGYTF
len: 14; v_gene: TRBV6-2/TRBV6-3; j_gene: TRBJ2-3; CDR3aa: CASSEGPWADTQYF